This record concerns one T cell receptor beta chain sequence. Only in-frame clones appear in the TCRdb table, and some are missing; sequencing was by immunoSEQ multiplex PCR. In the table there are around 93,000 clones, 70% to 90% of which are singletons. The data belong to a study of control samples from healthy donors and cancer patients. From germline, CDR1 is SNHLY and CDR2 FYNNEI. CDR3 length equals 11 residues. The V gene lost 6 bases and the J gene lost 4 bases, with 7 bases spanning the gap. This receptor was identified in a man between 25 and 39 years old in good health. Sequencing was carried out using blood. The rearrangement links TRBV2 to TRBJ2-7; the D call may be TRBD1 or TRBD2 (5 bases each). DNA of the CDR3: TGTGCCAGCAGGGGGGAGTACGAGCAGTACTTC. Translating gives CASRGEYEQYF.